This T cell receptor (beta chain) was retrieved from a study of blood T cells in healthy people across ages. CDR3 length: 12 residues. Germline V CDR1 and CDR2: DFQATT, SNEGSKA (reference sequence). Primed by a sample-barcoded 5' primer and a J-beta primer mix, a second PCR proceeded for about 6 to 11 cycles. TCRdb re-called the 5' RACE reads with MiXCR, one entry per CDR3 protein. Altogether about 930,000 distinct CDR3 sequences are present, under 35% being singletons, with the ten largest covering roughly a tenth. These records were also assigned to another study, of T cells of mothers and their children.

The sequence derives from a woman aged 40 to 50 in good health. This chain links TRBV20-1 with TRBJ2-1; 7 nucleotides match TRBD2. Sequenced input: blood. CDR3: CRTTSPANEQFF. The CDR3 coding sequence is TGCAGAACGACTAGCCCGGCCAATGAGCAGTTCTTC.